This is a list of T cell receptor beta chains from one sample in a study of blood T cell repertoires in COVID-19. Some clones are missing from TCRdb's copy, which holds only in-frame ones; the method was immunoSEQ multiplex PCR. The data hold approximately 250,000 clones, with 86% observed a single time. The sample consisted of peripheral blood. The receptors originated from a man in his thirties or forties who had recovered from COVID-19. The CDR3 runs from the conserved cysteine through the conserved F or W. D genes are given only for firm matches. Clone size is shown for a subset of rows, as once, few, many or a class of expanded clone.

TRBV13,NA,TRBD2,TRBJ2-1,CASSSTTGTSGLNEQFF,TGTGCCAGCAGCTCCACGACCGGGACTAGCGGACTCAATGAGCAGTTCTTC
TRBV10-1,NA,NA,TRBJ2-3,CASGDSRTTDTQYF,TGCGCCAGCGGTGACAGTCGAACCACAGATACGCAGTATTTT
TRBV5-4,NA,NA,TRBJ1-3,CASHNSGPGNTIYF,TGTGCCAGCCATAACTCCGGTCCTGGAAACACCATATATTTT
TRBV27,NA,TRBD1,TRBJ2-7,CASSNLWTGGNEQYF,TGTGCCAGCAGTAACCTCTGGACAGGGGGCAACGAGCAGTACTTC
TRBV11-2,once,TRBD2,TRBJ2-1,CASSFGSGGGANEQFF,TGTGCCAGCAGCTTTGGGTCTGGCGGGGGGGCTAATGAGCAGTTCTTC
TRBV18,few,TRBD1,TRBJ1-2,CASSPRQGATANYGYTF,TGTGCCAGCTCACCACGACAGGGGGCGACAGCTAACTATGGCTACACCTTC
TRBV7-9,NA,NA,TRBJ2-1,CASSLAPIDNEQFF,TGTGCCAGCAGCTTAGCGCCTATCGACAATGAGCAGTTCTTC
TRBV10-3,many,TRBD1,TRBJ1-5,CAIHSGQNQPQHF,TGTGCCATCCATTCGGGACAGAACCAGCCCCAGCATTTT
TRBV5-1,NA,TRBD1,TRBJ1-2,CASSWGRTGDGYTF,TGCGCCAGCAGCTGGGGGAGGACAGGGGACGGCTACACCTTC
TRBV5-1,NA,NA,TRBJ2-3,CASSLTGGITDTQYF,TGCGCCAGCAGCTTGACGGGCGGGATCACAGATACGCAGTATTTT
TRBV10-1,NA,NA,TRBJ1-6,CASNRDYNSPLHF,TGCGCCAGCAACAGGGACTATAATTCACCCCTCCACTTT
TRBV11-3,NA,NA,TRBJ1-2,CASSLGENYGYTF,TGTGCCAGCAGCTTAGGGGAGAACTATGGCTACACCTTC
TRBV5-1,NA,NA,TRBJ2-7,CASSATPEAVYYEQYF,TGCGCCAGCAGCGCGACACCGGAAGCCGTTTACTACGAGCAGTACTTC
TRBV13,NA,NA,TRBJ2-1,CASSPRNNLYNEQFF,TGTGCCAGCAGCCCTAGGAACAACCTATACAATGAGCAGTTCTTC
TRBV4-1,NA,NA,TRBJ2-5,CASSGGRVWETQYF,TGCGCCAGCAGCGGAGGACGGGTCTGGGAGACCCAGTACTTC
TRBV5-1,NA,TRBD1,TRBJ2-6,CASSLLDRRNITSGANVLTF,TGCGCCAGCAGCTTACTGGACAGGAGGAATATAACCTCTGGGGCCAACGTCCTGACTTTC
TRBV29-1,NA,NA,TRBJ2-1,CSVEEIRGNEQFF,TGCAGCGTTGAAGAGATTCGGGGGAATGAGCAGTTCTTC
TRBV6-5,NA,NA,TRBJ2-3,CASRVRDTDTQYF,TGTGCCAGCAGGGTCAGGGACACAGATACGCAGTATTTT
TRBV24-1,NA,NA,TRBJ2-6,CATSTGVAGANVLTF,TGTGCCACCAGTACGGGGGTCGCTGGGGCCAACGTCCTGACTTTC
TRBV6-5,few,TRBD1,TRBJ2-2,CASRTGQGGTGELFF,TGTGCCAGCAGGACCGGACAGGGTGGCACCGGGGAGCTGTTTTTT
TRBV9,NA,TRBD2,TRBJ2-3,CASSVVGGANADTQYF,TGTGCCAGCAGCGTAGTCGGGGGGGCGAATGCAGATACGCAGTATTTT
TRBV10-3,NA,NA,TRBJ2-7,CAIAGDRSYEQYF,TGTGCCATCGCTGGAGACAGGTCCTACGAGCAGTACTTC
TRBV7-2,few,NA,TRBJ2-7,CASSVQVSSSYEQYF,TGTGCCAGCAGCGTACAGGTTTCTAGCTCCTACGAGCAGTACTTC
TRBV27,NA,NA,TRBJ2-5,CASSLWPVETQYF,TGTGCCAGCAGTTTATGGCCAGTCGAGACCCAGTACTTC
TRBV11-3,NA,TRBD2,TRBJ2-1,CASSLDPQRGAHNEQFF,TGTGCCAGCAGCTTAGACCCACAGCGGGGGGCGCACAATGAGCAGTTCTTC
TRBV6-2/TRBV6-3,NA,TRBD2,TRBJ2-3,CASSWWDLAGGDEQADTQYF,TGTGCCAGCAGTTGGTGGGATCTAGCGGGGGGAGACGAGCAGGCAGATACGCAGTATTTT
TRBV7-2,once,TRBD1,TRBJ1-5,CASSRTGGEPQHF,TGTGCCAGCAGCCGGACAGGGGGCGAGCCCCAGCATTTT
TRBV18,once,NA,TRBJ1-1,CASSPPGGRNAFF,TGTGCCAGCTCACCACCGGGAGGGCGGAATGCTTTCTTT
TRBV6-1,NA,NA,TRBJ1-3,CASSEGGGHTIYF,TGTGCCAGCAGTGAAGGGGGGGGACACACCATATATTTT
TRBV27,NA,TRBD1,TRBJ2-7,CASSLSGTGYHEQYF,TGTGCCAGCAGTTTGAGTGGGACAGGGTACCACGAGCAGTACTTC
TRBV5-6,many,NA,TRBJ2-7,CASSLWQGSYEQYF,TGTGCCAGCAGCTTATGGCAGGGTTCCTACGAGCAGTACTTC
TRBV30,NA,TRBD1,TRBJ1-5,CAWSPGQVNQPQHF,TGTGCCTGGAGTCCAGGACAGGTCAATCAGCCCCAGCATTTT
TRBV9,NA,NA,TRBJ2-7,CASSVAPPGAGPSYEQYF,TGTGCCAGCAGCGTAGCGCCACCGGGTGCGGGGCCTTCCTACGAGCAGTACTTC
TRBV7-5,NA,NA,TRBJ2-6,CVRSLDFLGGPGANVLTF,TGTGTCAGAAGCTTAGATTTCCTAGGAGGACCTGGGGCCAACGTCCTGACTTTC
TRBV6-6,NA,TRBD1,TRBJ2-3,CASRSGTGPDTQYF,TGTGCCAGCAGATCCGGGACAGGCCCAGATACGCAGTATTTT
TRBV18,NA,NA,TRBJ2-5,CASSPPEAQETQYF,TGTGCCAGCTCACCACCGGAGGCTCAAGAGACCCAGTACTTC
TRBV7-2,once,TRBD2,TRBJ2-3,CASSLQAGGPSTDTQYF,TGTGCCAGCAGCTTACAAGCGGGGGGCCCTAGCACAGATACGCAGTATTTT
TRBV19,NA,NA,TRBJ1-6,CASRMRLDSYNSPLHF,TGTGCCAGTAGAATGCGACTGGACTCCTATAATTCACCCCTCCACTTT
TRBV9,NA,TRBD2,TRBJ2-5,CASSSSGGGFKRETQYF,TGTGCCAGCAGTTCTAGCGGGGGAGGGTTCAAACGAGAGACCCAGTACTTC
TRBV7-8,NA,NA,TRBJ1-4,CASSLGLGREKRIEKLFF,TGTGCCAGCAGCTTAGGTCTCGGGAGGGAGAAGAGGATCGAAAAACTGTTTTTT
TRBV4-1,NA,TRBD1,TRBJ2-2,CASSQASPGQGATGELFF,TGCGCCAGCAGCCAGGCCTCACCGGGACAGGGAGCAACCGGGGAGCTGTTTTTT
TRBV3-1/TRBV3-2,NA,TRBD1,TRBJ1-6,CASSQGMGQGRSSPLHF,TGTGCCAGCAGCCAAGGCATGGGACAGGGTAGGAGTTCACCCCTCCACTTT
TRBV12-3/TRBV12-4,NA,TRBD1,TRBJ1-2,CASSQGNYGYTF,TGTGCCAGTTCACAGGGGAACTATGGCTACACCTTC